The clone carrying this T cell receptor beta chain was counted only a few times. Its antigen is currently unknown. There were no recent acute infections or vaccinations among the donors, who were healthy HIV-negative adults. This sample stems from a study of shared clonotypes between healthy human individuals. General observations from the study: The study found 4.5% to 5% of naive CD4 clonotypes shared across four donors.

Assay execution proceeded at the deep level. It was 150 to 200 ng DNA, about 30,000 T cell genomes, that sorted-subset replicate PCRs used. TCRdb's copy holds only in-frame clones and misses some; the assay was immunoSEQ multiplex PCR. The repertoire holds approximately 1.1 million clones, with approximately 80% as singletons. The germline CDR1 and CDR2 sequences are MNHNY and SVGAGI (reference sequence). The CDR3 is 15 amino acids. The V and J ends lost 6 bases and 7 bases respectively, with 19 bases between them. This chain uses TRBV6-6 with TRBJ1-3; the D gene is possibly TRBD1 (6 bases). The sample taken for sequencing was memory CD4+ T cells from PBMCs. Subset indicated: CD45RA-negative fraction. The origin of this receptor is a man aged 18 to 35 in good health. Some clones in this sample may be carry-over from other donors' samples. Here the CDR3 DNA reads TGTGCCAGCAGGCCGGGGACATGGGGGGCTAACACCATATATTTT. Amino acid sequence: CASRPGTWGANTIYF.